This TCR beta chain derives from a study of control samples from healthy donors and cancer patients. TCRdb keeps only in-frame clones here, not all; method: immunoSEQ multiplex PCR. The sample carries about 130,000 clones, about 88% recorded once. Germline-derived CDR1 and CDR2 are MGHDK and SYGVNS. The CDR3 sequence is 16 residues long. Trimming cost V 0 bases and J 4 bases; bases outside gene matches: 1. The chain links TRBV25-1 to TRBJ2-1, with TRBD2 matching 12 bases. The TCR originated in a man aged 18-30 years in good health. Sequenced sample: blood. The CDR3 here is CASSEYTSGRYNEQFF. CDR3 in DNA: TGTGCCAGCAGTGAATATACTAGCGGGAGGTACAATGAGCAGTTCTTC.